This entry concerns a single T cell receptor beta chain. Antigen unknown. Method: immunoSEQ multiplex PCR; TCRdb's copy keeps in-frame clones and lacks some. Here the sample spans over 110,000 clones, around four fifths being singletons. These data come from a study of cytomegalovirus exposure and HLA in healthy donors. Study-level information: It was reported in a later analysis that the same platform had been used for the 120 validation repertoires as for the 550 to 700 first-cohort repertoires.

The donors were members of the validation cohort comprising over a hundred subjects, separate from the approximately 670-subject first cohort. Study results and caveats: The classifier reportedly diagnosed cytomegalovirus status with high sensitivity and specificity. Many donors shared some public TCRs, even though most TCR sequences were rare.

Trimming cost V 0 bases and J 7 bases; bases outside gene matches: 10. Germline loops: CDR1 SGHRS, CDR2 YFSETQ. The CDR3 is made up of 15 amino acids. V is TRBV5-1 and J is TRBJ2-7; 7 nucleotides line up with TRBD1. The sample comprised PBMCs. The TCR originated in a woman under 40 in good health and CMV-seronegative. The CDR3 loop reads CASSLEPPGQPEQYF. The CDR3 nucleotides read TGCGCCAGCAGCTTGGAGCCACCGGGACAGCCTGAGCAGTACTTC.